This section outlines one T cell receptor beta chain sequence together with its context. Antigen specificity is unknown. Sequencing of DNA taken from cultured CD4+ T cells relied on the Oncomine TCR Beta short-read assay. One entry per CDR3 protein results from TCRdb running MiXCR on the PCR reads. Here the sample spans about 25,000 distinct CDR3 sequences, 60% to 80% being singletons. The data belong to a study of vaccination and CD4 T cells after COVID-19. Study context: It was a median about 100 days after diagnosis, with a range of 35 to 161, that post-COVID samples were drawn. The interval from dose two to post-vaccine sampling had a median of 72 days, and it ranged from 14 to 241. Stimulation of the cells used overlapping spike peptide pools from SARS-CoV-2 and from the common cold coronaviruses HCoV-NL63, HCoV-OC43 and HCoV-229E.

Trimming left V 5 bases short and J 3 bases short, with 11 bases between. Germline-derived CDR1 and CDR2 are LNHDA and SQIVND (reference sequence). The CDR3 totals 14 residues. The treatment is: roughly 10-day PBMC culture with coronavirus spike peptide pools or control peptides (ViraFEST assay). It was after roughly 10 days of culture that CD4+ T cells were isolated by negative selection. This TCR was sampled from a human donor who received a COVID-19 vaccine. The V and J genes are TRBV19 and TRBJ1-5; D possibly corresponds to TRBD1 (6 bases). Specimen: CD4+ T cells from blood, cultured in vitro, collected after SARS-CoV-2 vaccination. The CDR3 sequence is CASSAGQFNQPQHF. The CDR3 DNA sequence: TGTGCCAGTAGTGCCGGACAGTTCAATCAGCCCCAGCATTTT.